These 6 T cell receptor beta chains came from one sample sequenced in a study of cytomegalovirus exposure and HLA in healthy donors. Generated by immunoSEQ multiplex PCR, the TCRdb table keeps only in-frame clones and is missing some. Here the sample spans approximately 58,000 clones, 95% being singletons. The sequenced material came from PBMCs. The receptors here all came from a woman aged 18-29 years in good health and CMV-seropositive.

The chain employs TRBV5-6 and TRBJ1-2; weak D call: TRBD1 (5 bases). V lost 0 bases and J lost 4, with 13 bases in between. CDR1 SGHDT and CDR2 YYEEEE come from the germline V gene. The CDR3 spans 15 residues. CDR3 sequence reads: CASSLGPREGYGYTF. CDR3 nucleotide sequence: TGTGCCAGCAGCTTGGGTCCCAGGGAAGGCTATGGCTACACCTTC. Filled out from reference TRBV5-6 and TRBJ1-2, the complete variable domain reads DAGVTQSPTHLIKTRGQQVTLRCSPKSGHDTVSWYQQALGQGPQFIFQYYEEEERQRGNFPDRFSGHQFPNYSSELNVNALLLGDSALYLCASSLGPREGYGYTFGSGTRLTVV.

The chain couples TRBV7-9 to TRBJ2-4, with 10 positions matching TRBD1. The V segment lost 5 bases and the J segment 4 bases; nucleotides outside the gene matches: 5. The length of the CDR3 is 15 residues. Germline CDR1 and CDR2: SEHNR and FQNEAQ (reference sequence). CDR3 loop: CASSLDRGLKNIQYF. CDR3 nucleotide sequence: TGTGCCAGCAGCCTTGACAGGGGGCTTAAAAACATTCAGTACTTC.

This rearrangement joins TRBV19 to TRBJ2-5, with a possible D match to TRBD2 (6 bases). The CDR3 is made up of 13 amino acids. CDR1 LNHDA and CDR2 SQIVND come from the germline V gene (reference sequence). With 5 bases removed from V and 5 bases from J, the gap between germline ends came to 12 bases. In DNA, the CDR3 is TGTGCCAGTAGTGGGGGGAGAGGGGAGACCCAGTACTTC. It yields the protein CASSGGRGETQYF.

The rearrangement links TRBV10-3 to TRBJ1-1; D perhaps matches TRBD1 (6 bases). The CDR3 runs to 13 residues. Per the germline V gene, CDR1 is ENHRY and CDR2 is SYGVKD. The V gene lost 5 bases and the J gene lost 3 bases, with 10 bases spanning the gap. The DNA for the CDR3 is TGTGCCATCAGTCGTGAGGGGGACACTGAAGCTTTCTTT. The encoded protein is CAISREGDTEAFF.

V gene TRBV10-3 combines with J gene TRBJ1-3; D remains ambiguous. CDR1 ENHRY and CDR2 SYGVKD come from the germline V gene. The length of the CDR3 is 15 residues. V was trimmed by 4 bases and J by 0 bases, leaving 10 bases between them. The CDR3 sequence: CAISVGADSGNTIYF. In DNA, the CDR3 is TGTGCCATCAGTGTGGGAGCTGACTCTGGAAACACCATATATTTT.

This clone was seen just once. The rearrangement uses TRBV18 and TRBJ2-1; D perhaps matches TRBD2 (5 bases). Between the trimmed V and J ends, which lost 3 bases and 7 bases, there was a span of 22 bases. Germline V gives CDR1 KGHSH, CDR2 LQKENI. This CDR3 is 17 amino acids long. Written as DNA, the CDR3 is TGTGCCAGCTCACCGGAAGGAGGTAGGAATCCAAAAAATGAGCAGTTCTTC. It codes for CASSPEGGRNPKNEQFF.